The clone carrying this T cell receptor beta chain came up once. With 3 bases clipped from V and 4 bases from J, the junction kept 7 bases outside the gene matches. CDR1 is LNHDA and CDR2 is SQIVND in the germline V gene (reference sequence). The CDR3 length is 15 residues. The source of the sample is a study of blood T cell repertoires in COVID-19. Everyone who took part was roughly 18 to 89 years old, and they came from 24 US areas. Clinical histories supplied by participants themselves formed the basis of cohort assignment. Methods used by the authors: Amplification of reference gene primers provided the estimated nucleated cell counts. Method: immunoSEQ multiplex PCR; TCRdb's copy keeps in-frame clones and lacks some. V and J calls plus clone size are reproduced from that table; the DNA served to infer D and trimming. The profile shows approximately 200,000 clones, 70% to 90% of them singletons.

The TCR sequence derives from a man aged 35-49 years who had recovered from COVID-19. The chain uses TRBV19 and TRBJ1-2, with 8 bases matching TRBD1. The specimen sequenced was PBMCs or T cells enriched from blood (not recorded which). In nucleotides, the CDR3 is TGTGCCAGTAGTATCTCCAGGGGGCTCGGCTATGGCTACACCTTC. Protein product: CASSISRGLGYGYTF.